These 18 T cell receptor beta chains were sequenced from one sample in a study of blood T cell repertoires in COVID-19. Repertoires were generated with immunoSEQ multiplex PCR, while TCRdb's copy carries only in-frame clones and drops some. The sample includes 240,000 or so clones, 75% to 90% of them seen just once. Material: peripheral blood. These receptor sequences come from a man between 60 and 70 years old who had recovered from COVID-19.

The rearrangement links TRBV5-6 to TRBJ1-2; D possibly corresponds to TRBD1 (5 bases). Trimming removed 4 bases at V and 4 bases at J, with 14 bases between. Per the germline V gene, CDR1 is SGHDT and CDR2 is YYEEEE. The CDR3 extends over 14 amino acids. This chain's CDR3 is CASSAWQGAYGYTF. The CDR3 coding sequence is TGTGCCAGCAGCGCCTGGCAAGGGGCCTATGGCTACACCTTC. Full variable domain (missing parts from reference TRBV5-6 and TRBJ1-2): DAGVTQSPTHLIKTRGQQVTLRCSPKSGHDTVSWYQQALGQGPQFIFQYYEEEERQRGNFPDRFSGHQFPNYSSELNVNALLLGDSALYLCASSAWQGAYGYTFGSGTRLTVV.

There are a few counts of this clone. The chain recombines TRBV6-5 with TRBJ2-2; D possibly corresponds to TRBD1 (5 bases). The V gene lost 7 bases and the J gene lost 3 bases, with 12 bases spanning the gap. CDR3 length: 14 amino acids. Germline CDR1 MNHEY, CDR2 SVGAGI. The CDR3 coding sequence is TGTGCCAGCACGCGACAGACAGACACCGGGGAGCTGTTTTTT. Encoded protein: CASTRQTDTGELFF.

This clone was counted between two and nine times. This sequence joins TRBV2 and TRBJ2-7; tentative D call: TRBD2 (6 bases). V was clipped by 5 bases and J by 7 bases, with 12 bases between them. CDR3 length: 12 residues. Germline-derived CDR1 and CDR2 are SNHLY and FYNNEI. The CDR3 DNA reads TGTGCCAGCAGTCTGACTAGTAGGGAGCAGTACGTC. It yields the protein CASSLTSREQYV.

This chain links TRBV28 with TRBJ1-2; tentatively, D is TRBD1 (6 bases). Germline V gene sequence: CDR1 MDHEN, CDR2 SYDVKM. The CDR3 runs 15 residues. The V gene lost 10 bases and the J gene lost 7 bases, with 25 bases spanning the gap. Written as DNA, the CDR3 is TGTGCCACCCAACCCCCGGGACAATTCATGTTTGGCTACACCTTC. Encoded protein: CATQPPGQFMFGYTF.

The chain employs TRBV5-6 and TRBJ1-6, with TRBD1 matching 7 bases. Trimming at V came to 6 bases and at J to 8 bases, leaving 11 bases not matched to a gene. CDR3 length: 15 residues. Germline assignment: CDR1 SGHDT and CDR2 YYEEEE. CDR3 region: CASIKDRERYSPLHF. Here the CDR3 DNA reads TGTGCCAGCATCAAAGACAGGGAAAGATATTCACCCCTCCACTTT.

This chain links TRBV9 with TRBJ2-1, with 8 bases aligning to TRBD2. The CDR3 has 14 residues. The junction had 8 bases not matched to a gene; V was cut back by 3 bases and J by 9 bases. Per the germline V gene, CDR1 is SGDLS and CDR2 is YYNGEE. The CDR3 sequence is CASSDRGGRSEQFF. CDR3 DNA sequence: TGTGCCAGCAGCGATCGGGGGGGCCGGAGTGAGCAGTTCTTC.

This chain connects TRBV30 to TRBJ2-1; TRBD2 is a possible D gene (6 bases). In germline, CDR1 is GTSNPN, CDR2 SVGIG (reference sequence). Trimming took off 0 bases at V and 0 bases at J, with 18 bases between the two ends. The CDR3 is 18 amino acids. CDR3 sequence reads: CAWSVFSGTSSSYNEQFF. The CDR3 DNA sequence: TGTGCCTGGAGTGTATTCTCTGGAACTAGCAGCTCCTACAATGAGCAGTTCTTC. Full variable domain (remainder filled in from reference TRBV30 and TRBJ2-1): SQTIHQWPATLVQPVGSPLSLECTVEGTSNPNLYWYRQAAGRGLQLLFYSVGIGQISSEVPQNLSASRPQDRQFILSSKKLLLSDSGFYLCAWSVFSGTSSSYNEQFFGPGTRLTVL.

The DNA of the CDR3 is TGTGCCAGCAGCTTCTTGGGGGGGGACGAAGCTAACTATGGCTACACCTTC. Residues: CASSFLGGDEANYGYTF. This sequence joins TRBV7-2 and TRBJ1-2; perhaps TRBD1 as D (5 bases). CDR1 is SGHTA, CDR2 FQGNSA, per germline. V was trimmed by 3 bases and J by 0 bases, leaving 17 bases between them. The CDR3 covers 17 residues.

This clone has just one count. J is TRBJ2-3 and V is TRBV6-5, with D maybe TRBD2 (5 bases). With 2 bases removed from V and 6 bases from J, the gap between germline ends came to 6 bases. The CDR3 runs 12 residues. Germline V gene sequence: CDR1 MNHEY, CDR2 SVGAGI. CDR3 protein: CASSYEGDTQYF. CDR3 nucleotides: TGTGCCAGCAGTTACGAGGGCGATACGCAGTATTTT.

The chain combines TRBV11-2 with TRBJ1-1; tentative D call: TRBD1 (6 bases). The germline V and J ends were trimmed by 4 bases and 5 bases, with 11 bases remaining between them. The CDR3 is 13 amino acids. Germline assignment: CDR1 SGHAT and CDR2 FQNNGV. In nucleotides, the CDR3 is TGTGCCAGCAGCTACGGGCAGGGGACTGAAGCTTTCTTT. This translates into CASSYGQGTEAFF.

The chain combines TRBV28 with TRBJ2-7; possible D gene TRBD1, 6 bases. CDR3 length: 16 amino acids. V was cut by 1 base and J by 6 bases, with 19 bases left in between. Germline loops: CDR1 MDHEN, CDR2 SYDVKM. CDR3 DNA sequence: TGTGCCAGCAGTTTATCCTCTGGGGGCGGGCTCGGCGAGCAGTACTTC. This encodes CASSLSSGGGLGEQYF. Complete variable domain (other parts from reference TRBV28 and TRBJ2-7): DVKVTQSSRYLVKRTGEKVFLECVQDMDHENMFWYRQDPGLGLRLIYFSYDVKMKEKGDIPEGYSVSREKKERFSLILESASTNQTSMYLCASSLSSGGGLGEQYFGPGTRLTVT.

The chain employs TRBV3-1 (or the pseudogene TRBV3-2) and TRBJ2-7, with 9 bases fitting TRBD1. This CDR3 has 15 residues. Losses at the gene ends were 5 bases for V and 4 bases for J; bases not matched to a gene: 9. Germline lookup yields CDR1 LGHDT and CDR2 YNNKEL (reference sequence). The CDR3 DNA is TGTGCCAGCAGCTTCCGACCGGGACAGGGATACGAGCAGTACTTC. It encodes CASSFRPGQGYEQYF.

V usage is TRBV6-2 or TRBV6-3 and J usage is TRBJ2-7; TRBD1 matches at 7 bases. Germline V CDR1 and CDR2: MNHEY, SVGEGT. This CDR3 comprises 15 residues. V lost 0 bases, J lost 3 bases, and 5 bases stayed unmatched. The CDR3, as DNA: TGTGCCAGCAGTTACTCGGTGACAGGGATCTACGAGCAGTACGTC. Encoded protein: CASSYSVTGIYEQYV.

The chain employs TRBV7-8 and TRBJ1-5; no clear D. The V end lost 1 base, the J end lost 2 bases, and 9 bases lay between the germline ends. The length of the CDR3 is 15 residues. Germline assignment: CDR1 SGHVS and CDR2 FQNEAQ. The CDR3 DNA follows: TGTGCCAGCAGCTTAGTGGCCCGGGGCAATCAGCCCCAGCATTTT. Its translation: CASSLVARGNQPQHF.

The chain joins TRBV6-5 to TRBJ2-2, with D perhaps matching TRBD1 (5 bases). Germline values: CDR1 MNHEY, CDR2 SVGAGI. This CDR3 has 14 residues. The germline V and J ends were trimmed by 0 bases and 4 bases, with 6 bases remaining between them. CDR3 DNA sequence: TGTGCCAGCAGTTACTCGGGGCCCACCGGGGAGCTGTTTTTT. Encoded protein: CASSYSGPTGELFF.

This chain connects TRBV10-3 to TRBJ2-4; tentatively, D is TRBD2 (6 bases). Germline CDR1 reads ENHRY; CDR2 reads SYGVKD. V was shortened by 4 bases and J by 5 bases, with 18 bases between the two germline ends. The CDR3 is made up of 16 amino acids. The CDR3 spells CAISALADPRENIQYF. CDR3 coding DNA: TGTGCCATCAGTGCATTAGCGGATCCTAGGGAAAACATTCAGTACTTC.

This chain uses TRBV6-1 with TRBJ1-1; the D is unclear. Trimming left V 3 bases short and J 3 bases short, with 8 bases between. The CDR3 extends over 13 amino acids. The germline V gene has CDR1 MNHNS and CDR2 SASEGT. The CDR3 sequence: CASSDPGYTEAFF. CDR3 DNA: TGTGCCAGCAGTGACCCGGGATACACTGAAGCTTTCTTT.

This clone was found once. The chain carries TRBV12-5 and TRBJ1-4; TRBD1 might be the D (6 bases). V lost 2 bases and J 5 bases, leaving 9 bases between the germline ends. Germline V gene data show CDR1 as LGHNT and CDR2 as FRNRAP. The length of the CDR3 is 14 residues. CDR3 DNA: TGTGCTAGTGGTTTGTGGCAGGGGAATGAAAAACTGTTTTTT. Translating it yields CASGLWQGNEKLFF.